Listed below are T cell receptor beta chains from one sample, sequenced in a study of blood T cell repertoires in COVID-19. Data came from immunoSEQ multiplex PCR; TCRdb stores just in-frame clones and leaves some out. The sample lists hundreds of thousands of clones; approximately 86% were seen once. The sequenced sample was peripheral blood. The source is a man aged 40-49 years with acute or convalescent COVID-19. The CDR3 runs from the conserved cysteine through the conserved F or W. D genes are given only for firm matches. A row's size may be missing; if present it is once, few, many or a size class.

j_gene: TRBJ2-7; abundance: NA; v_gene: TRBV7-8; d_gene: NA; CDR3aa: CASSLGRGPYEQYF; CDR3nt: TGTGCCAGCAGCTTAGGCAGGGGACCCTACGAGCAGTACTTC
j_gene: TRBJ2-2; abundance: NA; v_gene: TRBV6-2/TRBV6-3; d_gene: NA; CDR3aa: CASSYSRQVNTGELFF; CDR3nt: TGTGCCAGCAGTTACTCTCGGCAGGTCAACACCGGGGAGCTGTTTTTT
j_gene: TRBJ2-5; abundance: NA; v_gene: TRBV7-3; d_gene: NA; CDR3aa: CASSPRAGEETQYF; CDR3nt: TGTGCCAGCAGCCCCCGAGCAGGGGAAGAGACCCAGTACTTC
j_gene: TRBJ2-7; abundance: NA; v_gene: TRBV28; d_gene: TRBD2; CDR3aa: CASSPGTTISYEQYF; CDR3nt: TGTGCCAGCAGTCCCGGGACTACGATCTCCTACGAGCAGTACTTC
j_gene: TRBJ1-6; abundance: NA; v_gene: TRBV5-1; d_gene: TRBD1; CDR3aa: CASSSSQGARNSPLHF; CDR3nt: TGCGCCAGCAGCTCCTCACAGGGGGCAAGGAATTCACCCCTCCACTTT
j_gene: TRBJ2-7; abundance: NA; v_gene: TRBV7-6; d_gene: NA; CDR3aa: CASSPILTYSYEQYF; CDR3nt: TGTGCCAGCAGCCCCATTCTAACTTACTCCTACGAGCAGTACTTC
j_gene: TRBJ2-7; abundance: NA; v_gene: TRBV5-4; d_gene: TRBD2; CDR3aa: CASRSTSGSKYEQYF; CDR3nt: TGTGCCAGCAGGTCGACTAGCGGGAGCAAATACGAGCAGTACTTC
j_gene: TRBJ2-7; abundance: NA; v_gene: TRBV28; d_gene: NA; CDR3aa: CASSTGQTLLYEQYF; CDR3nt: TGTGCCAGCAGTACTGGGCAGACCCTCCTCTACGAGCAGTACTTC
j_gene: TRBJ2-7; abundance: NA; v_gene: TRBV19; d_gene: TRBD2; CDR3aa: CASGLAGAYEQYF; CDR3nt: TGTGCCAGCGGACTAGCGGGAGCCTACGAGCAGTACTTC
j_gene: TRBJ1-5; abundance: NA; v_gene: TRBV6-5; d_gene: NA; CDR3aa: CASSWKGESGNQPQHF; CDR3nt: TGTGCCAGCAGTTGGAAGGGGGAAAGCGGCAATCAGCCCCAGCATTTT
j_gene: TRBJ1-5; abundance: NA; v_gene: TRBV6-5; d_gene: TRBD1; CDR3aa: CASSFGQAGNQPQHF; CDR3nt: TGTGCCAGCAGTTTCGGACAGGCGGGGAATCAGCCCCAGCATTTT
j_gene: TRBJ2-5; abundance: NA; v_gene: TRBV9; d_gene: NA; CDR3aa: CASSDLGETQYF; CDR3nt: TGTGCCAGCAGCGACCTAGGAGAGACCCAGTACTTC
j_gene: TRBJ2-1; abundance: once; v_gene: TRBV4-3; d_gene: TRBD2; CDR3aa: CASSRGLASSYNEQFF; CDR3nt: TGCGCCAGCAGCCGCGGACTAGCAAGCTCCTACAATGAGCAGTTCTTC
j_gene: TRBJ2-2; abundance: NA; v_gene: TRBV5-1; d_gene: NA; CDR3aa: CASSLQGGSRTGELFF; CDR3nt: TGCGCCAGCAGCCTCCAGGGGGGTAGTAGGACCGGGGAGCTGTTTTTT
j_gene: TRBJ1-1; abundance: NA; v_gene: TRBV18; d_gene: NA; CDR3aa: CASSDYGAEAFF; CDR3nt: TGTGCCAGCTCTGACTACGGAGCAGAAGCTTTCTTT
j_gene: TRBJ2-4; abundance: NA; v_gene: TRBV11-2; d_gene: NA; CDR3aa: CASSLGDTGDIQYF; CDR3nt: TGTGCCAGCAGCCTAGGGGACACCGGAGACATTCAGTACTTC
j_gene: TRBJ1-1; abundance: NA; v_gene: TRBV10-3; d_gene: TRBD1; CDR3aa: CAIMGQPDTEAFF; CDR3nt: TGTGCCATCATGGGACAGCCGGACACTGAAGCTTTCTTT
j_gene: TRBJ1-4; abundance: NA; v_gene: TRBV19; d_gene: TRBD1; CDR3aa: CASSSPGQGMEKLFF; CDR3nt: TGTGCCAGTAGTTCACCGGGACAGGGGATGGAAAAACTGTTTTTT
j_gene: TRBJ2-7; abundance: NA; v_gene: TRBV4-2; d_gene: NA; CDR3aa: CASSQPTHAGPYEQYF; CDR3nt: TGTGCCAGCAGCCAACCAACTCATGCAGGGCCCTACGAGCAGTACTTC
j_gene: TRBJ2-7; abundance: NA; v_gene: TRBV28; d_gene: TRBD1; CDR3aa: CATYTGGFYEQYF; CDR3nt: TGTGCCACCTATACAGGGGGGTTCTACGAGCAGTACTTC
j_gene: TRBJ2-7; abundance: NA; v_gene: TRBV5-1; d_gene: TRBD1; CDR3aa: CASSYGTGAQDEQYF; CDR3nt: TGCGCCAGCAGCTATGGGACAGGGGCTCAGGACGAGCAGTACTTC
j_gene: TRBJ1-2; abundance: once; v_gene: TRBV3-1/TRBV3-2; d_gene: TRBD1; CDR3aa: CASSPQGLGYTF; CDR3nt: TGTGCCAGCAGCCCACAGGGGCTTGGCTACACCTTC